Listed here are 2 T cell receptor beta chains from one sample, sequenced in a study of cytomegalovirus exposure and HLA in healthy donors. PCR employed 60 Vbeta and 13 Jbeta primers. Using immunoSEQ multiplex PCR, the repertoire was profiled, and TCRdb retains in-frame clones only, with some absent. Here the sample spans more than 95,000 clones, over 9.5% being singletons. The material sequenced was PBMCs. These receptors came from a man in his forties in good health and CMV-seropositive.

The gene calls are TRBV11-2 and TRBJ2-5; 8 nucleotides match TRBD1. Germline V CDR1 and CDR2: SGHAT, FQNNGV. Unmatched junction bases numbered 7, after V lost 2 bases and J lost 2 bases. This CDR3 contains 16 residues. Written as DNA, the CDR3 is TGTGCCAGCAGCTTACACCAGGGGGCGGGTCAAGAGACCCAGTACTTC. Its translation: CASSLHQGAGQETQYF.

The rearrangement joins TRBV5-1 to TRBJ2-7; 7 bases are a match to TRBD1. This CDR3 region has 19 residues. V lost 4 bases, J lost 2 bases, and 21 bases stayed unmatched. CDR1 is SGHRS and CDR2 is YFSETQ in the germline V gene. The CDR3 DNA follows: TGCGCCAGCAGCCCGGGCGCAACAGGGCTCCAAGGGACAGCCTACGAGCAGTACTTC. Encoded protein: CASSPGATGLQGTAYEQYF. Full variable domain (missing parts from reference TRBV5-1 and TRBJ2-7): KAGVTQTPRYLIKTRGQQVTLSCSPISGHRSVSWYQQTPGQGLQFLFEYFSETQRNKGNFPGRFSGRQFSNSRSEMNVSTLELGDSALYLCASSPGATGLQGTAYEQYFGPGTRLTVT.